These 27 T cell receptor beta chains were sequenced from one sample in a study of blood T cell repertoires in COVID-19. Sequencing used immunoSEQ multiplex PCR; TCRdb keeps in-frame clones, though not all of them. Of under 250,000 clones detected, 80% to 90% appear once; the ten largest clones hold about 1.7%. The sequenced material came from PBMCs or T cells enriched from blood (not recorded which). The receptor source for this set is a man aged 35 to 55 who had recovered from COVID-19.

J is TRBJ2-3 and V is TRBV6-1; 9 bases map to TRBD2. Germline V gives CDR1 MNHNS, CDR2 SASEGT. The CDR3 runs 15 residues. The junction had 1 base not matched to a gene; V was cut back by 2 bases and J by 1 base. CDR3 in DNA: TGTGCCAGCAGTGAACTAGCGGGACGCACAGATACGCAGTATTTT. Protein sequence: CASSELAGRTDTQYF.

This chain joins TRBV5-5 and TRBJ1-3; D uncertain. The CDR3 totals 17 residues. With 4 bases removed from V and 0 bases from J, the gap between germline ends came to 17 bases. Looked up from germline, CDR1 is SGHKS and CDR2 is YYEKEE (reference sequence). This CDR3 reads CASSRDPRLSSGNTIYF. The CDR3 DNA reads TGTGCCAGCAGCCGAGATCCCCGACTCAGCTCTGGAAACACCATATATTTT.

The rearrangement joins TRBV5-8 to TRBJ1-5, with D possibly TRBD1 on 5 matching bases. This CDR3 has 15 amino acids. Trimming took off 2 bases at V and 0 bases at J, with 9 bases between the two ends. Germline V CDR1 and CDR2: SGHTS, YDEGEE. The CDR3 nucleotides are TGTGCCAGCAGCTTCGGGACTATTAGCAATCAGCCCCAGCATTTT. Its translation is CASSFGTISNQPQHF.

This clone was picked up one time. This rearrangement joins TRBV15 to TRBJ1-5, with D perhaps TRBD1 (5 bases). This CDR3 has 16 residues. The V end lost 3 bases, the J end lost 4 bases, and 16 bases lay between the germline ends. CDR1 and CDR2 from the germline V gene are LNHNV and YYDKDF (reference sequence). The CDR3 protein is CATSSGYGGGNQPQHF. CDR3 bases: TGTGCCACCAGCAGCGGCTACGGGGGAGGTAATCAGCCCCAGCATTTT.

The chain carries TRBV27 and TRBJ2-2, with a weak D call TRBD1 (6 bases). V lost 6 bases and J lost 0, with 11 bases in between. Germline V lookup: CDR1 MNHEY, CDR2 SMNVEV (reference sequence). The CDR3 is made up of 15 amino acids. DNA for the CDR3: TGTGCCAGCAGCGACAGGATACCGAACACCGGGGAGCTGTTTTTT. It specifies CASSDRIPNTGELFF.

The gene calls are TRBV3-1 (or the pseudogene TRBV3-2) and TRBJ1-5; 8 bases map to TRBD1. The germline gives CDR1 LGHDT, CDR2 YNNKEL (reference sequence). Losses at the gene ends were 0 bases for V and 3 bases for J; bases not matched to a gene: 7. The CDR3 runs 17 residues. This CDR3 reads CASSQEGRGRDNQPQHF. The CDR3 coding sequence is TGTGCCAGCAGCCAAGAGGGCAGGGGGCGTGACAATCAGCCCCAGCATTTT.

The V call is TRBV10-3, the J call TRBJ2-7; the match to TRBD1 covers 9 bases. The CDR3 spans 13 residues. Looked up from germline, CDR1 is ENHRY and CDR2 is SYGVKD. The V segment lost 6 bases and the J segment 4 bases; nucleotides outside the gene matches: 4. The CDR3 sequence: CAISPQGAYEQYF. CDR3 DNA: TGTGCCATCAGCCCACAGGGGGCTTACGAGCAGTACTTC.

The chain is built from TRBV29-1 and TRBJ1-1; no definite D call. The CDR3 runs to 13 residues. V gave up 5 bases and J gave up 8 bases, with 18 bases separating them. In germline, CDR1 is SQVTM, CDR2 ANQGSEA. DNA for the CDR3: TGCAGCGTTTGCGCCGTTCCGGGGAAAGAAGCTTTCTTT. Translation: CSVCAVPGKEAFF.

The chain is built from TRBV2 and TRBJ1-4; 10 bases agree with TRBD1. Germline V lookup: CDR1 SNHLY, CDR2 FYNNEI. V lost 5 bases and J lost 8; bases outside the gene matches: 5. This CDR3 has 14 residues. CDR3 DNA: TGTGCCAGCAGTTCGGACAGGGGGAGAGAAAAACTGTTTTTT. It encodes CASSSDRGREKLFF. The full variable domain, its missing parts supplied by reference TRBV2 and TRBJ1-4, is EPEVTQTPSHQVTQMGQEVILRCVPISNHLYFYWYRQILGQKVEFLVSFYNNEISEKSEIFDDQFSVERPDGSNFTLKIRSTKLEDSAMYFCASSSDRGREKLFFGSGTQLSVL.

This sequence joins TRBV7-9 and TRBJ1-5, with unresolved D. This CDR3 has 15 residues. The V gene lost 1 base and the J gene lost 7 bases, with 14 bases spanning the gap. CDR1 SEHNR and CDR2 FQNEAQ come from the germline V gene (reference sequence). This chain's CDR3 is CASSLDGGREQPQHF. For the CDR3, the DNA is TGTGCCAGCAGCTTAGACGGCGGGAGAGAGCAGCCCCAGCATTTT.

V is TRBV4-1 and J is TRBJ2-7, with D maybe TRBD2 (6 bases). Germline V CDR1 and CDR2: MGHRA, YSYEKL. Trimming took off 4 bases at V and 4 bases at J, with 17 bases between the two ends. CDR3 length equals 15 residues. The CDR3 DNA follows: TGCGCCAGCAGCCTGGGGGACTTCTCTGGGTACGAGCAGTACTTC. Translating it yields CASSLGDFSGYEQYF.

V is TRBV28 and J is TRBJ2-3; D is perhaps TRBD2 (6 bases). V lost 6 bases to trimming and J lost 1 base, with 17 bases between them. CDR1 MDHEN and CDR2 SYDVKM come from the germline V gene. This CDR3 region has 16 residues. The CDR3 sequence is CASSSIHSGRTDTQYF. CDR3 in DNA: TGTGCCAGCAGCTCGATACACAGCGGGCGCACAGATACGCAGTATTTT.

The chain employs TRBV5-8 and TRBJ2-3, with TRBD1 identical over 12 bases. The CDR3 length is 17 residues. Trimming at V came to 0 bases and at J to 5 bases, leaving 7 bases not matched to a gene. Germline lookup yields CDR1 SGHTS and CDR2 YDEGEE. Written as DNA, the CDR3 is TGTGCCAGCAGCTTGGAGGGACAGGGGGCAGTGATAGATACGCAGTATTTT. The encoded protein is CASSLEGQGAVIDTQYF.

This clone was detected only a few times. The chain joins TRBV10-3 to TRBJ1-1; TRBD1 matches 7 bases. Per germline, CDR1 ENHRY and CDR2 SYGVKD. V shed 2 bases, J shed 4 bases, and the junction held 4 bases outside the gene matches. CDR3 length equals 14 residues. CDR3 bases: TGTGCCATCAGTGAGGTTCCAGGGGGCACTGAAGCTTTCTTT. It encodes CAISEVPGGTEAFF.

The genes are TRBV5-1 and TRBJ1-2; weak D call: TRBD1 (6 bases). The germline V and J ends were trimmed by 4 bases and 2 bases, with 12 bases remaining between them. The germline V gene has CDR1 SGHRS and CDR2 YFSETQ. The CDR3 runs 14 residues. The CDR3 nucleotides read TGCGCCAGCAGCGCAAACACAGGGAACTATGGCTACACCTTC. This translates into CASSANTGNYGYTF.

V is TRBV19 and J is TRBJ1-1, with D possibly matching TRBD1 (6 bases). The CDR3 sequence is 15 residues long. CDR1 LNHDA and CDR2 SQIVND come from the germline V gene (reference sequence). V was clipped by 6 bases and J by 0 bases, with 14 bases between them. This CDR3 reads CASSNRALMNTEAFF. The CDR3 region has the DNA TGTGCCAGTAGCAACAGGGCCCTGATGAACACTGAAGCTTTCTTT.

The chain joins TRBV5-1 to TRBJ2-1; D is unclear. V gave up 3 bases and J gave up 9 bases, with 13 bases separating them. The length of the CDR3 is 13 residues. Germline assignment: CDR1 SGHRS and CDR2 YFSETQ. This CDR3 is CASSSEVYGEQFF. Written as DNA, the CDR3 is TGCGCCAGCAGCTCAGAGGTGTACGGTGAGCAGTTCTTC. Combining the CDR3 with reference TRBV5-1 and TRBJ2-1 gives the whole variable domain KAGVTQTPRYLIKTRGQQVTLSCSPISGHRSVSWYQQTPGQGLQFLFEYFSETQRNKGNFPGRFSGRQFSNSRSEMNVSTLELGDSALYLCASSSEVYGEQFFGPGTRLTVL.

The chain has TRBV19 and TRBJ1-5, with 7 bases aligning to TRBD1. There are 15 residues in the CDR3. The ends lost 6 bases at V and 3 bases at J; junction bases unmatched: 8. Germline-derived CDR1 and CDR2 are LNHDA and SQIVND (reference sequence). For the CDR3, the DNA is TGTGCCAGTAGGAACAGGGGCTCTTACAATCAGCCCCAGCATTTT. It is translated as CASRNRGSYNQPQHF.

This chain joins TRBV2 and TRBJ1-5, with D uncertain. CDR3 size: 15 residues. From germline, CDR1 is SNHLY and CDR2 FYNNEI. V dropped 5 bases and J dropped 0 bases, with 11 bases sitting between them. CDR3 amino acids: CASSIRGLSNQPQHF. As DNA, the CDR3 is TGTGCCAGCAGTATCCGAGGGCTTAGCAATCAGCCCCAGCATTTT.

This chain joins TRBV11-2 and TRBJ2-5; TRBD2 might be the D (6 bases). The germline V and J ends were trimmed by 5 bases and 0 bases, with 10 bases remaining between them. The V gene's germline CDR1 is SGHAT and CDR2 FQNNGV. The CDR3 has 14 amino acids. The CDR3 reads CASSARDYQETQYF. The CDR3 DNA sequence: TGTGCCAGCAGCGCCCGGGACTACCAAGAGACCCAGTACTTC.

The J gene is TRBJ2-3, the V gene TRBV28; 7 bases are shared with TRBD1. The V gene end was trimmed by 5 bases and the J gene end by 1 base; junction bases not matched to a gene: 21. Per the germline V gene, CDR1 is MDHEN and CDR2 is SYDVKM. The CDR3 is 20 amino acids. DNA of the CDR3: TGTGCCAGCAGTCCCAAAACACTAAGGACAGGCGTTGGGGGCACAGATACGCAGTATTTT. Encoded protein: CASSPKTLRTGVGGTDTQYF.

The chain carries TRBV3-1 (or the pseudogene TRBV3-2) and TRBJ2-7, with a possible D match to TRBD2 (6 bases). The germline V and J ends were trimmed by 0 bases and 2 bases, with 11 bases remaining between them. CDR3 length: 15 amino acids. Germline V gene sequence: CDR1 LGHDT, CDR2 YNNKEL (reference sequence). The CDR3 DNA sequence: TGTGCCAGCAGCCAAGAAACCCGACTAGCCTACGAGCAGTACTTC. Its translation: CASSQETRLAYEQYF.

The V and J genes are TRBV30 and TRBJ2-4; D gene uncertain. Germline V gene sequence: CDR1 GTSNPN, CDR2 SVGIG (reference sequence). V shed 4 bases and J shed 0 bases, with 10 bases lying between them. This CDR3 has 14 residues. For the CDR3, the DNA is TGTGCCTGGAACCAGCGACTAGCCAAAAACATTCAGTACTTC. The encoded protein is CAWNQRLAKNIQYF.

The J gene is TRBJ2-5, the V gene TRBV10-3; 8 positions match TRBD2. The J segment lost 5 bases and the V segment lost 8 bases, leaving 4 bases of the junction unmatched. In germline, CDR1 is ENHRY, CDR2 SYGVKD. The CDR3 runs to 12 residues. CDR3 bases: TGTGCCATCGGACCTAGCGGGGAGACCCAGTACTTC. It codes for CAIGPSGETQYF.

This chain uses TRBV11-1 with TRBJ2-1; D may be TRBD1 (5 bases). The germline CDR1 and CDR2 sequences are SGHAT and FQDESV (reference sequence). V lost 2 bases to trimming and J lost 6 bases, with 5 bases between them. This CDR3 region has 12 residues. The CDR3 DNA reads TGTGCCAGCAGCTTACAGGGCAATGAGCAGTTCTTC. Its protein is CASSLQGNEQFF.

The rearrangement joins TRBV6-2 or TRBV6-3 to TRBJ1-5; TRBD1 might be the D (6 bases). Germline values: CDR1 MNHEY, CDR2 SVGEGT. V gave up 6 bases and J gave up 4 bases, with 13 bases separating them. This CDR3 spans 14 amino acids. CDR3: CASSAGAENQPQHF. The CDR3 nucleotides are TGTGCCAGCAGCGCAGGGGCGGAAAATCAGCCCCAGCATTTT.

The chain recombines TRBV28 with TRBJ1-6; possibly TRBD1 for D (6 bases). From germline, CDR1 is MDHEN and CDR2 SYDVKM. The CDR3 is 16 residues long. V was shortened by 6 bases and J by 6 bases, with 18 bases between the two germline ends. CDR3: CASRLWGGGGNSPLHF. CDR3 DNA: TGTGCCAGCAGATTGTGGGGTGGGGGCGGTAATTCACCCCTCCACTTT.